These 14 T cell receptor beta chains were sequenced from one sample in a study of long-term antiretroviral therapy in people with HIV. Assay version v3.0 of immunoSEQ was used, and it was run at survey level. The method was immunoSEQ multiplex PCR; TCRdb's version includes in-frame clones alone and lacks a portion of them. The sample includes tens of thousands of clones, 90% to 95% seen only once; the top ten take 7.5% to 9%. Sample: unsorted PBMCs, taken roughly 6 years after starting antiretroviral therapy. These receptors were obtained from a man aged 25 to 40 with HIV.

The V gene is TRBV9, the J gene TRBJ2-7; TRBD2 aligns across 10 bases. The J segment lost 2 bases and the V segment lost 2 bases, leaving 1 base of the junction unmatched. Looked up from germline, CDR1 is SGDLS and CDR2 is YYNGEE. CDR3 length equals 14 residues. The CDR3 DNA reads TGTGCCAGCAGCGTCACTAGCGGGACCTACGAGCAGTACTTC. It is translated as CASSVTSGTYEQYF.

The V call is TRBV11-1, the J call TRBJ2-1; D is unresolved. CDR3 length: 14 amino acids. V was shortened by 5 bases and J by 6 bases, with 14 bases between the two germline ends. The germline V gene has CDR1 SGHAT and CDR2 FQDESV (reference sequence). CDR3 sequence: CASSPPLDPNEQFF. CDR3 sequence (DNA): TGTGCCAGCAGCCCCCCCTTGGACCCCAATGAGCAGTTCTTC.

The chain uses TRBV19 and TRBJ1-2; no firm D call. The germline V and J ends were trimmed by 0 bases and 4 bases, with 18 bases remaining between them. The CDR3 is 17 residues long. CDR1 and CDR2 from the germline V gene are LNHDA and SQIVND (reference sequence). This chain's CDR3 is CASSIELNPPPGYGYTF. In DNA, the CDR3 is TGTGCCAGTAGTATAGAGCTTAATCCGCCCCCGGGCTATGGCTACACCTTC.

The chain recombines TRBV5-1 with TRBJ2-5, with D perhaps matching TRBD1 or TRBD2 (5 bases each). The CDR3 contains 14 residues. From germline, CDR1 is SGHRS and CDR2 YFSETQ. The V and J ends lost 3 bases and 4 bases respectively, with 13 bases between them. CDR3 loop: CASSSGTAGETQYF. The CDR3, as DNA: TGCGCCAGCAGCTCTGGGACGGCGGGAGAGACCCAGTACTTC. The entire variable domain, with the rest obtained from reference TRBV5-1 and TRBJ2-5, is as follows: KAGVTQTPRYLIKTRGQQVTLSCSPISGHRSVSWYQQTPGQGLQFLFEYFSETQRNKGNFPGRFSGRQFSNSRSEMNVSTLELGDSALYLCASSSGTAGETQYFGPGTRLLVL.

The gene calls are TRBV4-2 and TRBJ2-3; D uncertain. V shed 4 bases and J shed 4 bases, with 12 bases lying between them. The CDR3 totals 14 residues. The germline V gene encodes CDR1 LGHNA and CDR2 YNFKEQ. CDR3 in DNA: TGTGCCAGCAGCCCCCCGGATAGGGCAGATACGCAGTATTTT. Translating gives CASSPPDRADTQYF.

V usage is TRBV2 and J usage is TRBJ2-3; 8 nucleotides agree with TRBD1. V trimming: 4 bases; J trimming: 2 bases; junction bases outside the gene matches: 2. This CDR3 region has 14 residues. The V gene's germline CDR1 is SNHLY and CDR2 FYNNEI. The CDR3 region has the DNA TGTGCCAGCAGTGTCCAGGGGGCCACAGATACGCAGTATTTT. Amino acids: CASSVQGATDTQYF.

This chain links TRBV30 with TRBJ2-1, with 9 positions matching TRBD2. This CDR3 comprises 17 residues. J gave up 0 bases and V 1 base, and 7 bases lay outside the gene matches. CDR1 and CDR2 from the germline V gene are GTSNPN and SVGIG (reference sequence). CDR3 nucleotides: TGTGCCTGGAGTGGGGCTAGCGGGATGAGCTCCTACAATGAGCAGTTCTTC. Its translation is CAWSGASGMSSYNEQFF.

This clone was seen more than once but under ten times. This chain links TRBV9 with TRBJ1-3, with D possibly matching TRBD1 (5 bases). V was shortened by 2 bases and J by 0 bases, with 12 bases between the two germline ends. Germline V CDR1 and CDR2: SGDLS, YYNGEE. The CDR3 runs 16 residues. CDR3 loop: CASSVETGYSGNTIYF. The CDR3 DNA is TGTGCCAGCAGCGTGGAAACAGGCTACTCTGGAAACACCATATATTTT. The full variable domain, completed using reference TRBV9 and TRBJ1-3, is DSGVTQTPKHLITATGQRVTLRCSPRSGDLSVYWYQQSLDQGLQFLIQYYNGEERAKGNILERFSAQQFPDLHSELNLSSLELGDSALYFCASSVETGYSGNTIYFGEGSWLTVV.

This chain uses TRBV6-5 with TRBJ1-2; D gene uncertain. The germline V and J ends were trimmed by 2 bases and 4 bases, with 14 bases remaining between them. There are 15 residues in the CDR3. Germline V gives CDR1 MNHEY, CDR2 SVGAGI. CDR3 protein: CASSYGEEVSYGYTF. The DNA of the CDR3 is TGTGCCAGCAGTTACGGGGAAGAGGTTAGCTATGGCTACACCTTC.

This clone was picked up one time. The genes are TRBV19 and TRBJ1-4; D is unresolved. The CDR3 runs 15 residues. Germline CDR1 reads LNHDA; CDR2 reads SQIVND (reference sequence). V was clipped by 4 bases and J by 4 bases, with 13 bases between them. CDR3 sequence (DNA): TGTGCCAGTAGTAAGAGACATTCGGTTAATGAAAAACTGTTTTTT. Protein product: CASSKRHSVNEKLFF.

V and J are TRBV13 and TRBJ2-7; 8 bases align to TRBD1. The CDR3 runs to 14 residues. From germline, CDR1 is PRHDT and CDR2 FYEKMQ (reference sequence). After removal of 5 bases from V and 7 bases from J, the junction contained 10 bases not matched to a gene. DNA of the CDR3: TGTGCCAGCAGCCGCGGGACTTGGACAGGGGAGCAGTACTTC. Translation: CASSRGTWTGEQYF. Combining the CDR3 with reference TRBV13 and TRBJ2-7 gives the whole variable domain AAGVIQSPRHLIKEKRETATLKCYPIPRHDTVYWYQQGPGQDPQFLISFYEKMQSDKGSIPDRFSAQQFSDYHSELNMSSLELGDSALYFCASSRGTWTGEQYFGPGTRLTVT.

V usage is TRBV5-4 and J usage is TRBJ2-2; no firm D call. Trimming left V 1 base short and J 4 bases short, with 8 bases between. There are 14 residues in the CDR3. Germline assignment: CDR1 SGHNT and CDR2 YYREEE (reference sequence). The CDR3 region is CASSLNQVTGELFF. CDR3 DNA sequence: TGTGCCAGCAGCTTGAACCAGGTCACCGGGGAGCTGTTTTTT.

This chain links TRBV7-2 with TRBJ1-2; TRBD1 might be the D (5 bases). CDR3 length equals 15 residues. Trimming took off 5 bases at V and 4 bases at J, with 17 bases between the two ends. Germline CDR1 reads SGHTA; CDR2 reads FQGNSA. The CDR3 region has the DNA TGTGCCAGCAGCAAAGGGGCGGACATCCTCTATGGCTACACCTTC. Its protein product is CASSKGADILYGYTF.

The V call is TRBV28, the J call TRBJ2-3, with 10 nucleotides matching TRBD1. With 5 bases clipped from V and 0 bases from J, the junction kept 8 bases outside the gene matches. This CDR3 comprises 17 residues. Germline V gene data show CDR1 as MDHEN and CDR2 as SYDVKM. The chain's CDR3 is CASSKLDRGISTDTQYF. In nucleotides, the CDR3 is TGTGCCAGCAGTAAACTGGACAGGGGGATTAGCACAGATACGCAGTATTTT.